The rows below give T cell receptor beta chains drawn from one sample of a study of cytomegalovirus exposure and HLA in healthy donors. Generated by immunoSEQ multiplex PCR, the TCRdb table keeps only in-frame clones and is missing some. The data show tens of thousands of clones, with under 80% seen just once and approximately 4.4% held by the top ten. Sequencing used PBMCs. These receptors were collected from a man in his fifties or sixties in good health and CMV-seropositive. Each CDR3 is given with its conserved first and last residue. D genes are given only for firm matches. Where a row states a size, it is once, few, many or the class of an expanded clone; other rows omit it.

D gene: -
J gene: TRBJ2-3
V gene: TRBV7-3
clone size: -
CDR3 DNA: TGTGCCAGCAGCTTAAGTGCGTTGGGGGGGGACACCAGCACAGATACGCAGTATTTT
CDR3 protein: CASSLSALGGDTSTDTQYF

D gene: -
J gene: TRBJ2-3
V gene: TRBV6-5
clone size: -
CDR3 DNA: TGTGCCAGCAGTTACCCCCACAGGCCCTCAGATACGCAGTATTTT
CDR3 protein: CASSYPHRPSDTQYF

D gene: TRBD1
J gene: TRBJ1-1
V gene: TRBV11-2
clone size: -
CDR3 DNA: TGTGCCAGCAGCCCCCCGACAGGGGACACTGAAGCTTTCTTT
CDR3 protein: CASSPPTGDTEAFF

D gene: -
J gene: TRBJ1-6
V gene: TRBV6-5
clone size: few
CDR3 DNA: TGTGCCAGCAGTGAAGCACTTCCTCCCCTCCACTTT
CDR3 protein: CASSEALPPLHF

D gene: -
J gene: TRBJ2-7
V gene: TRBV27
clone size: -
CDR3 DNA: TGTGCCAGCAGCTTGACTACAGGGTACGAGCAGTACTTC
CDR3 protein: CASSLTTGYEQYF

D gene: TRBD1
J gene: TRBJ1-4
V gene: TRBV9
clone size: -
CDR3 DNA: TGTGCCAGCAGCGCCTCTGGGACAGAGAATGAAAAACTGTTTTTT
CDR3 protein: CASSASGTENEKLFF

D gene: -
J gene: TRBJ2-1
V gene: TRBV4-3
clone size: -
CDR3 DNA: TGCGCCAGCAGCCAAGATGGGGTGGGGAGATACAATGAGCAGTTCTTC
CDR3 protein: CASSQDGVGRYNEQFF

D gene: -
J gene: TRBJ2-7
V gene: TRBV18
clone size: once
CDR3 DNA: TGTGCCAGCTCACCCGCTGAGGGAACCGAGCAGTACTTC
CDR3 protein: CASSPAEGTEQYF

D gene: -
J gene: TRBJ2-5
V gene: TRBV28
clone size: -
CDR3 DNA: TGTGCCAGCAGTTTCAGGGAAGAAGAGACCCAGTACTTC
CDR3 protein: CASSFREEETQYF

D gene: -
J gene: TRBJ1-3
V gene: TRBV23-1
clone size: once
CDR3 DNA: TGCGCCAGCAGGGCGGTTGCGCCCGTCTCTGGAAACACCATATATTTT
CDR3 protein: CASRAVAPVSGNTIYF

D gene: -
J gene: TRBJ2-1
V gene: TRBV7-6
clone size: few
CDR3 DNA: TGTGCCAGCAGCTTAGTCCTCGGAACGGGTGAGCAGTTCTTC
CDR3 protein: CASSLVLGTGEQFF

D gene: TRBD1
J gene: TRBJ2-7
V gene: TRBV28
clone size: -
CDR3 DNA: TGTGCCAGCAGTTTAGACAGGGAAGTAAACGAGCAGTACTTC
CDR3 protein: CASSLDREVNEQYF

D gene: -
J gene: TRBJ1-1
V gene: TRBV18
clone size: -
CDR3 DNA: TGTGCCAGCTCAGCGGGACCGAACACTGAAGCTTTCTTT
CDR3 protein: CASSAGPNTEAFF

D gene: -
J gene: TRBJ1-3
V gene: TRBV2
clone size: -
CDR3 DNA: TGTGCCAGCAGTACTACCGGGATCTCTGGAAACACCATATATTTT
CDR3 protein: CASSTTGISGNTIYF

D gene: -
J gene: TRBJ1-1
V gene: TRBV7-2
clone size: -
CDR3 DNA: TGTGCCAGCAGCCCCGCAGGCTGGGACACTGAAGCTTTCTTT
CDR3 protein: CASSPAGWDTEAFF

D gene: -
J gene: TRBJ2-7
V gene: TRBV7-9
clone size: -
CDR3 DNA: TGTGCCAGCTTAGGACTAAGTGGGGTACAGGGGAATTTGACCTACGAGCAGTACTTC
CDR3 protein: CASLGLSGVQGNLTYEQYF

D gene: TRBD1
J gene: TRBJ2-7
V gene: TRBV29-1
clone size: -
CDR3 DNA: TGCAGCGTTGGGGACAGGGCTAGCGAGCAGTACTTC
CDR3 protein: CSVGDRASEQYF

D gene: -
J gene: TRBJ1-1
V gene: TRBV7-8
clone size: -
CDR3 DNA: TGTGCCAGCAGCCAAGCGGGAGCGGGCACTGAAGCTTTCTTT
CDR3 protein: CASSQAGAGTEAFF

D gene: TRBD1
J gene: TRBJ2-1
V gene: TRBV6-1
clone size: -
CDR3 DNA: TGTGCCAGCAGTGATCCGGGACAGGGGAAAGGTGAGCAGTTCTTC
CDR3 protein: CASSDPGQGKGEQFF

D gene: TRBD2
J gene: TRBJ2-1
V gene: TRBV28
clone size: -
CDR3 DNA: TGTGCCAGCAGTTCTCTAGCGGGAGTCGTCCATGAGCAGTTCTTC
CDR3 protein: CASSSLAGVVHEQFF

D gene: TRBD1
J gene: TRBJ1-6
V gene: TRBV7-3
clone size: -
CDR3 DNA: TGTGCCAGCAGCTTAAACCCAGGACAGGGAATCAATTCACCCCTCCACTTT
CDR3 protein: CASSLNPGQGINSPLHF

D gene: -
J gene: TRBJ1-3
V gene: TRBV5-1
clone size: once
CDR3 DNA: TGCGCCAGCAGCTTCGAGGGTAGGGGAAACACCATATATTTT
CDR3 protein: CASSFEGRGNTIYF

D gene: TRBD2
J gene: TRBJ2-7
V gene: TRBV4-1
clone size: once
CDR3 DNA: TGCGCCAGCAGCCACCAATCTAGCGGGAGTTGGTACGAGCAGTACTTC
CDR3 protein: CASSHQSSGSWYEQYF

D gene: -
J gene: TRBJ2-2
V gene: TRBV7-3
clone size: -
CDR3 DNA: TGTGCCAGCAGCTTAACCGGGGAATGGGCCGGGGAGCTGTTTTTT
CDR3 protein: CASSLTGEWAGELFF

D gene: -
J gene: TRBJ2-5
V gene: TRBV4-1
clone size: -
CDR3 DNA: TGCGCCAGCAGGAACAGGGCAGGAAGAGAGGGGACCCAGTACTTC
CDR3 protein: CASRNRAGREGTQYF

D gene: TRBD2
J gene: TRBJ2-3
V gene: TRBV7-7
clone size: -
CDR3 DNA: TGTGCTAGCAGCCCGGGACTAGCGGGAGCCTCAGATACGCAGTATTTT
CDR3 protein: CASSPGLAGASDTQYF

D gene: TRBD2
J gene: TRBJ2-3
V gene: TRBV28
clone size: -
CDR3 DNA: TGTGCCAGTAAGACTAGCGGGAACTCAGATACGCAGTATTTT
CDR3 protein: CASKTSGNSDTQYF

D gene: -
J gene: TRBJ1-2
V gene: TRBV21-1
clone size: -
CDR3 DNA: TGTGCCAGCAGCAAAGGCTGGGACAGCCGATATGGCTACACCTTC
CDR3 protein: CASSKGWDSRYGYTF

D gene: TRBD1
J gene: TRBJ1-2
V gene: TRBV30
clone size: once
CDR3 DNA: TGTGCCTGGAGTGTACATGGGGACAGCCCTAACTATGGCTACACCTTC
CDR3 protein: CAWSVHGDSPNYGYTF

D gene: -
J gene: TRBJ2-5
V gene: TRBV7-9
clone size: -
CDR3 DNA: TGTGCCAGCAGCTTAGCAGGGGGTGAGACCCAGTACTTC
CDR3 protein: CASSLAGGETQYF

D gene: -
J gene: TRBJ2-2
V gene: TRBV19
clone size: -
CDR3 DNA: TGTGCCAGTAGTATAGTAGGGCTAGCACCGAACACCGGGGAGCTGTTTTTT
CDR3 protein: CASSIVGLAPNTGELFF

D gene: -
J gene: TRBJ2-1
V gene: TRBV29-1
clone size: few
CDR3 DNA: TGCAGCGTTGCGGGCATAGGCGGGGAGAGCAATGAGCAGTTCTTC
CDR3 protein: CSVAGIGGESNEQFF

D gene: -
J gene: TRBJ2-7
V gene: TRBV7-2
clone size: -
CDR3 DNA: TGTGCCAGCAGCTTAGGGGACTTCTACGAGCAGTACTTC
CDR3 protein: CASSLGDFYEQYF

D gene: -
J gene: TRBJ2-1
V gene: TRBV14
clone size: -
CDR3 DNA: TGTGCCAGCGCGGACAAGGGATGGGATGAGCAGTTCTTC
CDR3 protein: CASADKGWDEQFF

D gene: TRBD2
J gene: TRBJ2-1
V gene: TRBV5-1
clone size: -
CDR3 DNA: TGCGCCACATCAGGGACTAGCGGTAACAATGAGCAGTTCTTC
CDR3 protein: CATSGTSGNNEQFF

D gene: -
J gene: TRBJ2-1
V gene: TRBV11-2
clone size: few
CDR3 DNA: TGTGCCAGCAGCTTAGTGCGCTACAATGAGCAGTTCTTC
CDR3 protein: CASSLVRYNEQFF

D gene: -
J gene: TRBJ1-2
V gene: TRBV7-9
clone size: few
CDR3 DNA: TGTGCCAGCAGCTTGGGCGGGACCCCGGGTCGAGGTGGCTACACCTTC
CDR3 protein: CASSLGGTPGRGGYTF

D gene: TRBD1
J gene: TRBJ2-1
V gene: TRBV7-9
clone size: -
CDR3 DNA: TGTGCCAGCAGCCGTCTCAGGGGGCGAGAGGAGTACAATGAGCAGTTCTTC
CDR3 protein: CASSRLRGREEYNEQFF

D gene: -
J gene: TRBJ1-2
V gene: TRBV10-3
clone size: few
CDR3 DNA: TGTGCCATCAGTGAGTCGGTGGGCGCGAACTATGGCTACACCTTC
CDR3 protein: CAISESVGANYGYTF

D gene: -
J gene: TRBJ2-1
V gene: TRBV11-2
clone size: once
CDR3 DNA: TGTGCCAGCAGCCTCTTTCAGGGTGTGAATGAGCAGTTCTTC
CDR3 protein: CASSLFQGVNEQFF

D gene: TRBD2
J gene: TRBJ2-5
V gene: TRBV7-9
clone size: -
CDR3 DNA: TGTGCCAGCAGCTTAGCCCTTACTAGCGGGATCCAAGAGACCCAGTACTTC
CDR3 protein: CASSLALTSGIQETQYF

D gene: TRBD1
J gene: TRBJ2-7
V gene: TRBV7-2
clone size: few
CDR3 DNA: TGTGCCAGCACCGGGACAGGGGGAAGCTACGAGCAGTACTTC
CDR3 protein: CASTGTGGSYEQYF

D gene: TRBD1
J gene: TRBJ1-2
V gene: TRBV9
clone size: -
CDR3 DNA: TGTGCCAGCACCCCAAGGGGACAGTCCTTCTATGGCTACACCTTC
CDR3 protein: CASTPRGQSFYGYTF

D gene: -
J gene: TRBJ1-4
V gene: TRBV30
clone size: -
CDR3 DNA: TGTGCCTGGAGTATTGGACAGCTAGGTGAAAAACTGTTTTTT
CDR3 protein: CAWSIGQLGEKLFF

D gene: -
J gene: TRBJ2-3
V gene: TRBV11-2
clone size: -
CDR3 DNA: TGTGCCAGCTGCCGGGATTTCACAGATACGCAGTATTTT
CDR3 protein: CASCRDFTDTQYF